The T cell receptor beta chain under discussion was sequenced for a study of CD8+ T cells in alopecia areata. Study details: Treatment of the treated patients consisted of oral tofacitinib, 5 to 10 mg twice daily. Tofacitinib lasted 6 to 18 months, then 6 months off drug.

The sequencing template was cDNA reverse transcribed from extracted RNA. Some clones are missing from TCRdb's copy, which holds only in-frame ones; the method was immunoSEQ multiplex PCR. The table lists roughly 75,000 clones, approximately 64% of them singletons, with approximately 15% in the top ten. The study, taken as a whole, reports: The study found TCR sharing across patients less clear than in mice, possibly for HLA reasons.

CD4+ and CD8+ T cells were sorted from PBMCs stained for CD3, CD4 and CD8. The CDR3 covers 17 residues. From germline, CDR1 is MNHEY and CDR2 SMNVEV (reference sequence). Losses at the gene ends were 8 bases for V and 4 bases for J; bases not matched to a gene: 16. Comment on this clone: Its antigen is unidentified.

Sequenced here: CD8+ T cells sorted from blood, sampled at week 0. This chain links TRBV27 with TRBJ2-1, with 8 nucleotides matching TRBD2. The clonotype was recovered from a human donor with alopecia areata. The CDR3 bases are TGTGCCAGCGGCGGGGGGCTAAGCGGATCCTTATACAATGAGCAGTTCTTC. It is translated as CASGGGLSGSLYNEQFF.